This TCR beta chain stems from a study of T cell clonality in common variable immunodeficiency. This clone was counted ten times or more. Read sequence stops 3 residues before the CDR3 end, and the germline J gene provides the missing end. The V and J ends lost 1 base and 6 bases respectively, with 16 bases between them. Germline-derived CDR1 and CDR2 are KGHSH and LQKENI. The CDR3 runs 16 residues. Generated by immunoSEQ multiplex PCR, the TCRdb table keeps only in-frame clones and is missing some. This sample carries tens of thousands of clones, none of them present only once. This TCR was recovered from a person between 18 and 70 years old in good health. Source material: peripheral blood mononuclear cells. V is TRBV18 and J is TRBJ1-5; perhaps TRBD1 as D (6 bases). The CDR3 sequence is CASSPRAGVRVQPQHF. CDR3 DNA, as far as it was read: TGTGCCAGCTCACCACGGGCAGGGGTACGAGTTCAGCCC.